This TCR beta chain derives from a study of blood T cell repertoires in COVID-19. Study overall: T cells, B-cell-depleted T cells, or PBMCs provided the cDNA or gDNA that served as material.

The study assigned cohorts using participant-reported clinical history. Among Cohort 3 donors, those recovered had two negative PCRs, clearance, or symptom resolution. Per the study methods: Nucleated cell number was recorded as an estimate derived from reference gene primer amplification. Profiled with immunoSEQ multiplex PCR; TCRdb holds only in-frame clones, not every one. From that table come the V and J calls and clone size; the DNA was used to work out D and trimming. The repertoire holds roughly 330,000 clones, with more than 75% as singletons. The sequencing sample was made of PBMCs or T cells enriched from blood (not recorded which). The sequence came from a woman in her 30s who had recovered from COVID-19.

As DNA, the CDR3 is TGTGCCAGTAGGGGGGGGACCTCCTACCTCTCTGGGGCCAACGTCCTGACTTTC. Translating it yields CASRGGTSYLSGANVLTF. The chain joins TRBV19 to TRBJ2-6, with 7 positions matching TRBD2. CDR3 length: 18 residues. CDR1 is LNHDA and CDR2 is SQIVND in the germline V gene (reference sequence). Losses at the gene ends were 6 bases for V and 0 bases for J; bases not matched to a gene: 11.